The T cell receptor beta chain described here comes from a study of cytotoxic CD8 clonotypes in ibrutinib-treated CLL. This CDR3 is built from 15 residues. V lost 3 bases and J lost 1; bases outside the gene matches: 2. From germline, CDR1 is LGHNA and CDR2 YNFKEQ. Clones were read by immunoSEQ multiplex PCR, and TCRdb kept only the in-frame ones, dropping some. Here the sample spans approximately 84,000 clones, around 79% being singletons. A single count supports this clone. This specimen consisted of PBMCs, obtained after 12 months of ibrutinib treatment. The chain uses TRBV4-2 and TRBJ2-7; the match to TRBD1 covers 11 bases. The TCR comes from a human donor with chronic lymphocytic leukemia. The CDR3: CASSQGQGVSYEQYF. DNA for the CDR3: TGTGCCAGCAGCCAGGGACAGGGGGTGTCCTACGAGCAGTACTTC.